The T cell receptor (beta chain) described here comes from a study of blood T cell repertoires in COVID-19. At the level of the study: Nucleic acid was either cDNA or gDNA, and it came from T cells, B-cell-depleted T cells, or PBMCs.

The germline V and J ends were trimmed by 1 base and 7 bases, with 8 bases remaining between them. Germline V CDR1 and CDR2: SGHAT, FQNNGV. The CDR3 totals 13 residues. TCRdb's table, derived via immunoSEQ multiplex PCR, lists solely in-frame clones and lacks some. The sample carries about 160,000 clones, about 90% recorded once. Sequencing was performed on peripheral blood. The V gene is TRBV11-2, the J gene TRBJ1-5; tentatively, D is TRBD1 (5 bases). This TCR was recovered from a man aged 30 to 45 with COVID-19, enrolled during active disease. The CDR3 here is CASSLVQGQPQHF. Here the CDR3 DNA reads TGTGCCAGCAGCTTAGTCCAGGGACAGCCCCAGCATTTT.